This T cell receptor beta chain was observed in a study of blood T cell repertoires in COVID-19. TCRdb's table, derived via immunoSEQ multiplex PCR, lists solely in-frame clones and lacks some. The sample has approximately 170,000 clones; roughly 84% are singletons. Per the germline V gene, CDR1 is SGHRS and CDR2 is YFSETQ. V lost 4 bases to trimming and J lost 7 bases, with 15 bases between them. This CDR3 comprises 15 residues. The cohort comprised adults aged about 18 to 100 years residing in 20 to 30 US areas. Cohort allocation depended upon clinical history that participants reported. The receptor comes from a woman between 50 and 59 years old who had recovered from COVID-19. The sample consisted of PBMCs or T cells enriched from blood (not recorded which). The chain employs TRBV5-1 and TRBJ1-6; no definite D call. The CDR3 reads CASSEGSPFNSPLHF. The CDR3 nucleotides are TGCGCCAGCAGCGAGGGTAGTCCCTTCAATTCACCCCTCCACTTT.